This T cell receptor (beta chain) was recorded in a study of blood T cell repertoires in COVID-19. Study-wide background: Spain, Italy and the United States supplied samples that represented acute and convalescent COVID-19. T cells, B-cell-depleted T cells, or PBMCs provided the cDNA or gDNA that served as material.

CDR3 size: 12 residues. Trimming cost V 4 bases and J 5 bases, with 8 bases left between them. In the original workflow: Quantification of nucleated cells was approximated via reference gene primer amplification. Sequenced by immunoSEQ multiplex PCR; TCRdb stores in-frame clones only, minus some. The DNA gave D and trimming, while V, J and clone size come from that table. The sample contains around 100,000 clones, roughly 80% of which appear only once. The genes are TRBV12-3 or TRBV12-4 and TRBJ1-1; unclear D gene. This clonotype originated in a man in his forties or fifties with acute or convalescent COVID-19. The specimen was peripheral blood. The CDR3: CASSSGSTEAFF. CDR3 DNA: TGTGCCAGCAGTTCAGGAAGTACTGAAGCTTTCTTT.